This TCR beta chain originates from a study of OX40 agonist ivuxolimab in advanced cancers. On cycle 4 day 1 and cycle 7 day 1, as well as at baseline, blood was sampled. As regards this clone: What it binds is unknown.

Study conclusions and caveats: Blood T cells, both CD4+ and CD8+, expanded clonally by week 6 at 0.1 to 3.0 mg/kg.

CDR1 and CDR2 (germline): SGHRS, YFSETQ. CDR3 size: 13 residues. With 5 bases removed from V and 7 bases from J, the gap between germline ends came to 12 bases. Sequenced by immunoSEQ multiplex PCR; TCRdb stores in-frame clones only, minus some. The table lists approximately 80,000 clones, approximately 85% of them singletons. The sample in question was CD4+ or CD8+ T cells sorted from blood, obtained in a trial of the OX40 agonist ivuxolimab. This receptor was taken from an adult with an advanced solid tumor such as melanoma, head and neck, liver or kidney cancer. The chain recombines TRBV5-1 with TRBJ2-2; tentative D call: TRBD1 (6 bases). CDR3 protein: CASRVQGDGELFF. CDR3 nucleotides: TGCGCCAGCAGGGTACAGGGAGACGGGGAGCTGTTTTTT.